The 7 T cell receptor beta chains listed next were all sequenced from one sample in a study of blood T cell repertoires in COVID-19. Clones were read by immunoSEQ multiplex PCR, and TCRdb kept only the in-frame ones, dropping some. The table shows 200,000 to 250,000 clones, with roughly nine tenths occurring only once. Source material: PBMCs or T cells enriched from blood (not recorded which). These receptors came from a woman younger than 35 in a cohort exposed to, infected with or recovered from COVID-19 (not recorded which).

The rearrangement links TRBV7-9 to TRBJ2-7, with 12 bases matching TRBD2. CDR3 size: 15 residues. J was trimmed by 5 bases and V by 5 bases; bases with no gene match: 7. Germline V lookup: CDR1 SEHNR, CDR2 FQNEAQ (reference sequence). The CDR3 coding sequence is TGTGCCAGCAGCCAACTAGCGGGAGGCGACCACGAGCAGTACTTC. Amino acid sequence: CASSQLAGGDHEQYF. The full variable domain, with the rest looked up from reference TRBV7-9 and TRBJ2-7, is DTGVSQNPRHKITKRGQNVTFRCDPISEHNRLYWYRQTLGQGPEFLTYFQNEAQLEKSRLLSDRFSAERPKGSFSTLEIQRTEQGDSAMYLCASSQLAGGDHEQYFGPGTRLTVT.

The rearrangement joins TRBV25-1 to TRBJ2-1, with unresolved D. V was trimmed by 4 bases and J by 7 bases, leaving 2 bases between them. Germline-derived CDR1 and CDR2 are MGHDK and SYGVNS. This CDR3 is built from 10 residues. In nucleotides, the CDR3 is TGTGCCAGCAGTGCGAATGAGCAGTTCTTC. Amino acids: CASSANEQFF.

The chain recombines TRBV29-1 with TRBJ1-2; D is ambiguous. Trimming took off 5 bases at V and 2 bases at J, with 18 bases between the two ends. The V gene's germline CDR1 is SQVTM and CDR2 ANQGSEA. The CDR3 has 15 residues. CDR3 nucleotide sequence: TGCAGCGTTTCTGCCGCCCCCCGAGGGAACTATGGCTACACCTTC. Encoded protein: CSVSAAPRGNYGYTF.

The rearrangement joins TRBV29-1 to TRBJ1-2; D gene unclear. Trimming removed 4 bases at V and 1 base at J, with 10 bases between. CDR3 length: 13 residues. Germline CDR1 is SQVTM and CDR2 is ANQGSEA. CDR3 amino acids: CSVGDADNYGYTF. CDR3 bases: TGCAGCGTTGGAGACGCGGATAACTATGGCTACACCTTC.

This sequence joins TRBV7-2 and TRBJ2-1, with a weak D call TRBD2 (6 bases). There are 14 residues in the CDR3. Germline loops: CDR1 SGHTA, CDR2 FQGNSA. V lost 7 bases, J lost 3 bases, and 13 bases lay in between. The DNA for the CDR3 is TGTGCCAGCAACTTGGCTAGCGACTACAATGAGCAGTTCTTC. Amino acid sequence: CASNLASDYNEQFF. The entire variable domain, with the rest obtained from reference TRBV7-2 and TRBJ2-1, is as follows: GAGVSQSPSNKVTEKGKDVELRCDPISGHTALYWYRQSLGQGLEFLIYFQGNSAPDKSGLPSDRFSAERTGGSVSTLTIQRTQQEDSAVYLCASNLASDYNEQFFGPGTRLTVL.

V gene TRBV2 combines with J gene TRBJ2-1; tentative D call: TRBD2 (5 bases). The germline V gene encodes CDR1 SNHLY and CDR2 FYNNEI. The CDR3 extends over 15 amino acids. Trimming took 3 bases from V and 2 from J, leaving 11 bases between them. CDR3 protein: CASSDWLATYNEQFF. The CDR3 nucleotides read TGTGCCAGCAGTGATTGGCTAGCCACCTACAATGAGCAGTTCTTC. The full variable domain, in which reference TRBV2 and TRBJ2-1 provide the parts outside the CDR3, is EPEVTQTPSHQVTQMGQEVILRCVPISNHLYFYWYRQILGQKVEFLVSFYNNEISEKSEIFDDQFSVERPDGSNFTLKIRSTKLEDSAMYFCASSDWLATYNEQFFGPGTRLTVL.

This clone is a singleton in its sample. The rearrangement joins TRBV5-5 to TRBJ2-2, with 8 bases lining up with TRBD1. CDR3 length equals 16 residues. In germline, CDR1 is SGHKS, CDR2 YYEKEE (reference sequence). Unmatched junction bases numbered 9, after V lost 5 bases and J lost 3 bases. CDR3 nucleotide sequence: TGTGCCAGCAGTTTGCCCGGGACAGGCGACACCGGGGAGCTGTTTTTT. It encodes CASSLPGTGDTGELFF.